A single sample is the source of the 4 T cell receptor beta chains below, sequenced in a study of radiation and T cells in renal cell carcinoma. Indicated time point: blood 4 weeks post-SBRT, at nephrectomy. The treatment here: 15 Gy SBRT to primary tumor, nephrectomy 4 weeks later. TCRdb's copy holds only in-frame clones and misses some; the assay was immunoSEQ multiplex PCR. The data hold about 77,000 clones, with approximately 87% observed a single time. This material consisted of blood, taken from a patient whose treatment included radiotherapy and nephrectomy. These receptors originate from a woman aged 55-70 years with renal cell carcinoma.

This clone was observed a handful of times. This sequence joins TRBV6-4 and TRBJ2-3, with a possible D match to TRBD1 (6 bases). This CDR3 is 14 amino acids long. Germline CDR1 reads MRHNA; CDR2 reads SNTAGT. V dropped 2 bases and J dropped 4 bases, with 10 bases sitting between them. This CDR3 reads CASSDLEGADTQYF. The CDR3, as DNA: TGTGCCAGCAGTGACCTAGAGGGGGCAGATACGCAGTATTTT.

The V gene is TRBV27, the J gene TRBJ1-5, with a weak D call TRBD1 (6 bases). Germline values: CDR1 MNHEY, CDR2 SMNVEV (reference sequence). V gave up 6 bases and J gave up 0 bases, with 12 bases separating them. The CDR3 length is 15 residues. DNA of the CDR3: TGTGCCAGCAGATCAGGGGTTCTTAGCAATCAGCCCCAGCATTTT. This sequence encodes CASRSGVLSNQPQHF.

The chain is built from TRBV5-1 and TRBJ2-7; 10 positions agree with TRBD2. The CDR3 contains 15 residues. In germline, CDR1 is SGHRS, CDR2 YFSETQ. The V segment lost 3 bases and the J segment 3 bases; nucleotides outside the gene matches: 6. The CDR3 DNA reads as TGCGCCAGCAGCTCTAGCGGGAGAAACTACTACGAGCAGTACTTC. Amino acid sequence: CASSSSGRNYYEQYF.

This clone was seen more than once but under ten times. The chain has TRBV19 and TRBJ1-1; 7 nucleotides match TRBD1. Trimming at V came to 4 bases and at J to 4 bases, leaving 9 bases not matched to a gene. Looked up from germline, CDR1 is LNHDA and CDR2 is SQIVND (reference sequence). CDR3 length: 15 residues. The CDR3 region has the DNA TGTGCCAGTAGTACAGACAGGGTCCTTGGCACTGAAGCTTTCTTT. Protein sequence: CASSTDRVLGTEAFF.